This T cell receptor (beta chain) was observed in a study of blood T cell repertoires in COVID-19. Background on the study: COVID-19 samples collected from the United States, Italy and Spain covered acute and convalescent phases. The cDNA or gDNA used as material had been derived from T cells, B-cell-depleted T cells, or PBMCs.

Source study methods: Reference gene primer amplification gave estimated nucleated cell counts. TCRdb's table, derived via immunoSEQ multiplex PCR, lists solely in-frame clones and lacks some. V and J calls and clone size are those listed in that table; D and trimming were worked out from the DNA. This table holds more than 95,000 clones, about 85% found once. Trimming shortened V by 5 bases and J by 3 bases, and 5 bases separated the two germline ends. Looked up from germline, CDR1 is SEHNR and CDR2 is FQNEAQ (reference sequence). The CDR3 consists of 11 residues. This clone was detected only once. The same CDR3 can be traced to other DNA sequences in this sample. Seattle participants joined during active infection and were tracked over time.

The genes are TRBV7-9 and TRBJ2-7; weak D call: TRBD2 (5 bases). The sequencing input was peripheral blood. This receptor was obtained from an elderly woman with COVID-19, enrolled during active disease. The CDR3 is CASSEGYEQYF. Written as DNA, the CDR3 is TGTGCCAGCAGCGAGGGCTACGAGCAGTACTTC.